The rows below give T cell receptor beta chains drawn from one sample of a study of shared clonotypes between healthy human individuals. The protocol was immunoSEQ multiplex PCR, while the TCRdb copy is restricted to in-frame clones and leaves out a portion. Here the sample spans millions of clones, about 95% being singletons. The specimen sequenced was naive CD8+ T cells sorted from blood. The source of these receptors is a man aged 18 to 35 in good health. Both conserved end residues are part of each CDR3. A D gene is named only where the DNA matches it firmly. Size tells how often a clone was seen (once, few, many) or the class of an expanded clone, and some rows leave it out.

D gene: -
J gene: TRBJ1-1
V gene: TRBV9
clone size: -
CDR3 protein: CASSVASGGGRTEAFF
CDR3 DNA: TGTGCCAGCAGCGTAGCCTCCGGGGGGGGCCGGACTGAAGCTTTCTTT

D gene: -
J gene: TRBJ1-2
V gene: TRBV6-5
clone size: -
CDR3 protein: CASSYGEGSASYTF
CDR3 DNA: TGTGCCAGCAGTTACGGGGAAGGGTCGGCTTCCTACACCTTC

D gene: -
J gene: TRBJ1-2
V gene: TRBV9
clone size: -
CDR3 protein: CASSVGDTFDYGYTF
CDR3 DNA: TGTGCCAGCAGCGTAGGGGACACTTTTGACTATGGCTACACCTTC

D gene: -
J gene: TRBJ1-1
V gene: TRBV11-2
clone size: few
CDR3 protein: CASSFAGTEAFF
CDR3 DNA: TGTGCCAGCAGCTTCGCTGGTACTGAAGCTTTCTTT

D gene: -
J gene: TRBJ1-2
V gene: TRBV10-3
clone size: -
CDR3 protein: CAISAGWHGYTF
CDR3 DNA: TGTGCCATCAGTGCGGGGTGGCATGGCTACACCTTC

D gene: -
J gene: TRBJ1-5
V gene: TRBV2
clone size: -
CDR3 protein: CASGDQNQPQHF
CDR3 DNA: TGTGCCAGCGGGGACCAAAATCAGCCCCAGCATTTT

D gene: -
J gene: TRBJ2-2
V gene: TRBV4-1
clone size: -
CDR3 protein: CASSHPEGGAGPGELFF
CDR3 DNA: TGCGCCAGCAGCCACCCCGAGGGTGGGGCAGGGCCCGGGGAGCTGTTTTTT

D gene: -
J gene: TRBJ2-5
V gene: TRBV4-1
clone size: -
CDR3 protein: CASSQELYIQETQYF
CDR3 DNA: TGCGCCAGCAGCCAAGAGTTGTACATCCAAGAGACCCAGTACTTC

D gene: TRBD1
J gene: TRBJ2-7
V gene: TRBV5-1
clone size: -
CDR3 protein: CASSLAGNRDRFSYEQYF
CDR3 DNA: TGCGCCAGCAGCTTGGCCGGAAATAGGGACAGATTCTCCTACGAGCAGTACTTC

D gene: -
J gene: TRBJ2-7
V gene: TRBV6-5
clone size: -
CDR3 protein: CASSTRDNSYEQYF
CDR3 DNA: TGTGCCAGCAGTACCCGGGACAACTCCTACGAGCAGTACTTC

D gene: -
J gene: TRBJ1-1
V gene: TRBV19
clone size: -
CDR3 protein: CASSWVGTEAFF
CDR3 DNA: TGTGCCAGCTCGTGGGTAGGGACTGAAGCTTTCTTT

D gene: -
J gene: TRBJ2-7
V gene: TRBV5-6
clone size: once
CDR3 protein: CASSLDGGNSYEQYF
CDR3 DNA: TGTGCCAGCAGCTTGGATGGCGGAAACTCCTACGAGCAGTACTTC

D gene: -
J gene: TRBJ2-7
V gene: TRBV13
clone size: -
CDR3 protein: CASSCRDTFPYEQYF
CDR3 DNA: TGTGCCAGCAGCTGCCGGGACACTTTCCCCTACGAGCAGTACTTC

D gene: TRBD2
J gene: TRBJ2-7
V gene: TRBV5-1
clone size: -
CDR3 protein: CASRSLTSGSYEQYF
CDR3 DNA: TGCGCCAGCAGGTCTTTGACTAGCGGATCCTACGAGCAGTACTTC

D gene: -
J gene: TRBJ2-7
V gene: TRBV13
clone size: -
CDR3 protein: CASSLRGMGLGEQYF
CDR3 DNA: TGTGCCAGCAGCTTACGCGGGATGGGTTTGGGCGAGCAGTACTTC

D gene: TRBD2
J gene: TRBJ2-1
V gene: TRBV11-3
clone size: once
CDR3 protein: CASSLDHASGSYNEQFF
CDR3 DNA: TGTGCCAGCAGCTTAGATCATGCTAGCGGGAGCTACAATGAGCAGTTCTTC

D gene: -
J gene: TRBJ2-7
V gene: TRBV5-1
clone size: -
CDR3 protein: CASSYRGGNEQYF
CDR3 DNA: TGCGCCAGCAGCTATAGGGGGGGTAACGAGCAGTACTTC

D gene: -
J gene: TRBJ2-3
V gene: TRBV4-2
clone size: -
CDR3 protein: CASRPTGETDTQYF
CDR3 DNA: TGTGCCAGCAGACCCACAGGAGAGACAGATACGCAGTATTTT

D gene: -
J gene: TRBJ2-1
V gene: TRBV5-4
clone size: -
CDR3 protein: CASSFGYNEQFF
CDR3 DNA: TGTGCCAGCAGCTTTGGGTACAATGAGCAGTTCTTC

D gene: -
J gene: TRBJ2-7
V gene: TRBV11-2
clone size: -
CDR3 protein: CASSSVGGGTSSYEQYF
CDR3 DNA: TGTGCCAGCAGCTCAGTTGGTGGGGGGACGAGCTCCTACGAGCAGTACTTC

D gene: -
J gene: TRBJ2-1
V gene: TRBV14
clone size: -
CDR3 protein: CASSPLGDNEQFF
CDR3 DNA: TGTGCCAGCAGCCCACTTGGGGACAATGAGCAGTTCTTC

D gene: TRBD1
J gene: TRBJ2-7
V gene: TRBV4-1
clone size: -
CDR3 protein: CASSQGQGLHEQYF
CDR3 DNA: TGCGCCAGCAGCCAAGGACAGGGGTTACACGAGCAGTACTTC